The sequence of this T cell receptor (beta chain) was determined in a study of blood T cells in healthy people across ages (dated by TCRdb to the mid-2010s). For the wider study: In model experiments, template switching captured roughly one uniquely barcoded TCR beta cDNA molecule for every two T cells. Donors were grouped into four age groups: young (average 16 years), middle-aged (about 40), aged (approximately 58) and long-lived (around 80). Two additional independent replicas of 1 million unique cDNA reads from the same blood draw were analyzed for two donors (one aged 18 to 30 and one aged 80 or older). To avoid experimental bias, donors of different ages were randomly spread across the sequencing lanes. The study measured age-related changes in TCR beta repertoire diversity using deep sequencing normalized with unique cDNA molecular identifiers.

General study outcomes and caveats: Observed TCR beta diversity per million T cells fell roughly linearly with age, and a significant reduction was already apparent by age around 40. Because donor CMV infection status was unknown, age-related changes in expanded clonotypes were potentially confounded. The long-lived group showed more naive CD4+ T cells, fewer expanded clones and increased TCR diversity than the aged group, suggesting age selection. Observed TCR beta diversity correlated strongly with the percentage of naive T cells measured by flow cytometry. Estimates of total diversity based on one million sequenced T cells were regarded as lower bounds and as underestimates. Since profiling was done on bulk unsorted PBMCs, naive and antigen-experienced compartments could not be conclusively compared.

The donors were 40 or so Caucasian individuals from Russia, aged 6 to 90 years, who were systemically healthy. Each donor gave about 9.7 milliliters of peripheral blood, drawn into EDTA-treated Vacutainer tubes. PBMCs were isolated by Ficoll-Paque density-gradient centrifugation, with at least 6 million obtained per sample. Total RNA was extracted from PBMCs with Trizol reagent, with at least 6 micrograms obtained per sample. Naive CD45RAhigh/CD27high T cell percentages were measured by flow cytometry on a PBMC aliquot from every donor. Libraries were constructed by 5' RACE. Sequenced using an Illumina HiSeq 2500. A second PCR of about 7 to 12 cycles was run with a J-beta primer mix and a sample-barcoded 5' primer. A template-switch 5' adaptor carrying 12 random nucleotides introduced a unique molecular identifier onto each TCR beta cDNA molecule. At least 3 million CDR3-containing paired-end reads were obtained from each sample. The Mint cDNA synthesis kit, primed by a TRBC-specific oligonucleotide, was used to synthesize first-strand cDNA from all RNA. After uracil-DNA glycosylase treatment, a first 18-cycle PCR used universal primers M1SS and BC2_uni_R on all cDNA. The original methods were these. For normalization, 1 million high-quality reads, each with a distinct molecular identifier, were randomly selected from each sample. Instead of being binned into consensus sequences, reads with shared molecular identifiers were discarded. MiTCR, set to a Q25 quality threshold and the strictest error-elimination algorithm, was used for CDR3 identification, clonotype clustering and error correction. A nonparametric unseen species model with Euler transformation was used to estimate a lower bound on total TCR beta diversity. TCRdb reprocessing: public reads trimmed at Q25 with fastp, clones called with MiXCR, in-frame beta chains kept. One record per CDR3 amino acid sequence lists the most common genes and DNA. The V and J calls, along with clone size, are taken from TCRdb and not from the paper's own processing. This sample has 780,000 or so distinct CDR3 sequences in its table, and roughly three fifths of those were observed once. Clones ranked in the top ten supply 20% to 30% of the sample.

As regards this clonotype: The target of this receptor is not known. Qualities for individual bases were not recorded, and no much larger clone is one base off.

For CDR1 and CDR2, the germline V gene (reference sequence) lists MNHEY and SMNVEV. The CDR3 measures 13 amino acids from cysteine to phenylalanine. Only the CDR3 part of the read is kept: 39 bases, read in frame from the first base. V and J are truncated by 5 bases and 7 bases respectively, leaving an intervening sequence of 15 bases. Sequencing used blood. The sequence joins TRBV27 to TRBJ2-7; the D gene is unclear. This sequence was found in a man aged 40-55 years in good health. The CDR3 protein is CASSLREHREQYF. The DNA sequence is TGTGCCAGCAGTCTCCGTGAGCACCGGGAGCAGTACTTC.